One and the same sample provided the 24 T cell receptor beta chains below, sequenced in a study of identical twins. MiXCR, run by TCRdb on the 5' RACE reads, gives a single entry per CDR3 protein. The data contain 450,000 to 650,000 distinct CDR3 sequences, nearly 10% of them seen just once; the ten biggest clones take up roughly 3%. The same sample was also used in a study of yellow fever vaccine responses in identical twins.

The specimen sequenced was PBMCs. All receptors come from a woman aged 18 to 35 in good health.

In this sample, this clonotype turned up a few times. CDR3 amino acids: CSVPREGSGGTPFYQETQYF. The CDR3 DNA reads as TGCAGTGTCCCCCGGGAGGGCAGCGGGGGGACACCGTTTTACCAAGAGACCCAGTACTTC. The genes are TRBV20-1 and TRBJ2-5; TRBD2 aligns across 9 bases. The CDR3 is 20 amino acids. Germline V lookup: CDR1 DFQATT, CDR2 SNEGSKA (reference sequence). The junction had 24 bases not matched to a gene; V was cut back by 7 bases and J by 0 bases.

This clonotype was recorded a few times. This chain connects TRBV4-2 to TRBJ1-1; D remains unclear. Between the trimmed V and J ends, which lost 1 base and 5 bases, there was a span of 20 bases. In germline, CDR1 is LGHNA, CDR2 YNFKEQ. The length of the CDR3 is 17 residues. The CDR3 region is CASSQAATIGLDTEAFF. In nucleotides, the CDR3 is TGTGCCAGCAGCCAAGCGGCAACTATCGGTCTTGATACTGAAGCTTTCTTT.

This clonotype has just a few counts. V and J are TRBV12-3 or TRBV12-4 and TRBJ2-7, with unresolved D. The CDR3 is 15 residues long. Trimming stripped 6 bases from V and 0 bases from J, with 15 bases between. CDR3 coding DNA: TGTGCCAGCAGCCTTGTTGTAGCTCCCTCCTACGAGCAGTACTTC. Its translation is CASSLVVAPSYEQYF.

Written as DNA, the CDR3 is TGCGCCAGCAGCTTGGCTGCGGGGGTGGAGACCCAGTACTTC. It specifies CASSLAAGVETQYF. The chain combines TRBV5-1 with TRBJ2-5; TRBD2 agrees at 7 bases. The length of the CDR3 is 14 residues. The germline CDR1 and CDR2 sequences are SGHRS and YFSETQ. V trimming: 0 bases; J trimming: 5 bases; junction bases outside the gene matches: 4. Combining the CDR3 with reference TRBV5-1 and TRBJ2-5 gives the whole variable domain KAGVTQTPRYLIKTRGQQVTLSCSPISGHRSVSWYQQTPGQGLQFLFEYFSETQRNKGNFPGRFSGRQFSNSRSEMNVSTLELGDSALYLCASSLAAGVETQYFGPGTRLLVL.

About this clonotype: A much larger clone sits a single nucleotide away, making a read error possible. This chain connects TRBV7-2 to TRBJ2-1; D is uncertain. The CDR3 loop spans 14 amino acids. Germline CDR1 and CDR2: SGHTA and FQGNSA. The V end was cut by 5 bases, the J end by 1 base, with 9 bases between. CDR3 sequence (DNA): TGTGCCAGCAGCATGGAAGGGTCCTACAATGAGCAGTTCTTC. Protein: CASSMEGSYNEQFF.

This clonotype was counted only a few times. The chain is built from TRBV2 and TRBJ2-3, with D perhaps matching TRBD2 (6 bases). V dropped 9 bases and J dropped 0 bases, with 19 bases sitting between them. Germline assignment: CDR1 SNHLY and CDR2 FYNNEI. This CDR3 spans 16 amino acids. The DNA for the CDR3 is TGTGCCAGGACCCGGCTAGCGAGCACTAGCACAGATACGCAGTATTTT. This codes for CARTRLASTSTDTQYF.

Ten or more counts support this clonotype. V gene TRBV4-3 combines with J gene TRBJ2-1, with D unresolved. Germline assignment: CDR1 LGHNA and CDR2 YSLEER. The CDR3 is made up of 20 amino acids. Trimming pared 0 bases from V and 0 bases from J, leaving 21 bases between. Here the CDR3 reads CASSQDLGGGYKSSYNEQFF. CDR3 nucleotide sequence: TGCGCCAGCAGCCAAGATCTGGGCGGCGGATACAAAAGCTCCTACAATGAGCAGTTCTTC.

This clonotype was detected ten times or more. V and J are TRBV9 and TRBJ2-2; TRBD2 agrees at 13 bases. Germline V gives CDR1 SGDLS, CDR2 YYNGEE. The CDR3 loop spans 17 amino acids. J gave up 5 bases and V 5 bases, and 9 bases lay outside the gene matches. The CDR3, as DNA: TGTGCCAGCAGTTCCCTCGGACTAGCGGGGGATACCGGGGAGCTGTTTTTT. As protein: CASSSLGLAGDTGELFF.

This clonotype has a count of ten or more. The genes are TRBV7-8 and TRBJ1-1, with 9 bases that match TRBD1. CDR1 is SGHVS, CDR2 FQNEAQ, per germline. With V trimmed by 5 bases and J by 3 bases, 10 bases remained unmatched. This CDR3 spans 16 amino acids. CDR3 amino acids: CASSHWTGAGYTEAFF. As DNA, the CDR3 is TGTGCCAGCAGCCACTGGACAGGGGCAGGGTACACTGAAGCTTTCTTT.

In its sample, this clonotype was seen many times. V is TRBV24-1 and J is TRBJ1-5; TRBD1 agrees at 8 bases. CDR1 KGHDR and CDR2 SFDVKD come from the germline V gene. V lost 5 bases, J lost 4 bases, and 0 bases stayed unmatched. This CDR3 spans 13 amino acids. The CDR3 protein is CATSGTGNQPQHF. The CDR3 DNA reads TGTGCCACCAGTGGGACAGGGAATCAGCCCCAGCATTTT.

The chain employs TRBV7-9 and TRBJ2-7; D might be TRBD1 or TRBD2, each matching 5 bases. Trimming removed 5 bases from V and 0 bases from J, with 14 bases in between. Germline V gene sequence: CDR1 SEHNR, CDR2 FQNEAQ (reference sequence). CDR3 length: 15 residues. CDR3 sequence: CASSGRDGPSYEQYF. The CDR3 nucleotides are TGTGCCAGCAGCGGCCGGGACGGACCCTCCTACGAGCAGTACTTC. Full variable domain (remainder filled in from reference TRBV7-9 and TRBJ2-7): DTGVSQNPRHKITKRGQNVTFRCDPISEHNRLYWYRQTLGQGPEFLTYFQNEAQLEKSRLLSDRFSAERPKGSFSTLEIQRTEQGDSAMYLCASSGRDGPSYEQYFGPGTRLTVT.

The gene calls are TRBV11-2 and TRBJ2-5; weak D call: TRBD1 (5 bases). V shed 5 bases and J shed 5 bases, with 18 bases lying between them. Germline V gene data show CDR1 as SGHAT and CDR2 as FQNNGV. CDR3 length: 15 amino acids. Here the CDR3 reads CASSRSPDNGETQYF. CDR3 coding DNA: TGTGCCAGCAGCCGATCCCCGGACAACGGCGAGACCCAGTACTTC.

This clonotype has at least ten counts. The chain links TRBV19 to TRBJ1-5; D not resolved. Germline CDR1 is LNHDA and CDR2 is SQIVND (reference sequence). This CDR3 is 14 amino acids long. V gave up 5 bases and J gave up 8 bases, with 16 bases separating them. CDR3 sequence reads: CASSVNPFREPQHF. DNA of the CDR3: TGTGCCAGTAGTGTCAACCCTTTTCGGGAGCCCCAGCATTTT.

This chain joins TRBV6-2 or TRBV6-3 and TRBJ2-1; TRBD2 matches at 10 bases. The CDR3 sequence is 16 residues long. J was trimmed by 3 bases and V by 4 bases; bases with no gene match: 6. Germline CDR1 is MNHEY and CDR2 is SVGEGT. The CDR3 spells CASSFPLAGNYNEQFF. The CDR3 coding sequence is TGTGCCAGCAGTTTCCCACTAGCGGGGAACTACAATGAGCAGTTCTTC.

This chain connects TRBV5-4 to TRBJ1-4; TRBD1 might be the D (5 bases). Trimming took 1 base from V and 5 from J, leaving 12 bases between them. The CDR3 is made up of 15 amino acids. Germline V gene lookup returns CDR1 SGHNT and CDR2 YYREEE (reference sequence). This CDR3 reads CASSLLNRQNEKLFF. The CDR3 DNA reads as TGTGCCAGCAGCTTGCTCAACAGACAGAATGAAAAACTGTTTTTT.

At least ten counts were recorded for this clonotype. The chain couples TRBV7-9 to TRBJ1-2, with 8 bases lining up with TRBD1. From germline, CDR1 is SEHNR and CDR2 FQNEAQ (reference sequence). After removal of 5 bases from V and 0 bases from J, the junction contained 5 bases not matched to a gene. The CDR3 length is 15 residues. CDR3 nucleotide sequence: TGTGCCAGCAGCCCCGACAGGGGAACTAACTATGGCTACACCTTC. Encoded protein: CASSPDRGTNYGYTF.

J is TRBJ2-7 and V is TRBV5-1; 16 bases fit TRBD2. This CDR3 is 17 amino acids long. V was pared by 4 bases and J by 0 bases, with 4 bases of the junction left unmatched. Germline CDR1 is SGHRS and CDR2 is YFSETQ. The CDR3 spells CASSPGLAGGPSYEQYF. For the CDR3, the DNA is TGCGCCAGCAGCCCGGGACTAGCGGGGGGGCCCTCCTACGAGCAGTACTTC.

This clonotype was counted between two and nine times. The genes are TRBV16 and TRBJ1-4; 7 bases map to TRBD1. Trimming at V came to 1 base and at J to 3 bases, leaving 8 bases not matched to a gene. Germline V gene lookup returns CDR1 KGHSY and CDR2 FQNENV. This CDR3 is 17 amino acids long. CDR3 amino acids: CASSQLSGGAANEKLFF. The CDR3 DNA follows: TGTGCCAGCAGCCAATTATCAGGGGGAGCCGCTAATGAAAAACTGTTTTTT. The whole variable domain, remainder taken from reference TRBV16 and TRBJ1-4, is GEEVAQTPKHLVRGEGQKAKLYCAPIKGHSYVFWYQQVLKNEFKFLISFQNENVFDETGMPKERFSAKCLPNSPCSLEIQATKLEDSAVYFCASSQLSGGAANEKLFFGSGTQLSVL.

The chain employs TRBV9 and TRBJ2-3; D is uncertain. CDR1 is SGDLS and CDR2 is YYNGEE in the germline V gene. The V end lost 4 bases, the J end lost 1 base, and 16 bases lay between the germline ends. The CDR3 is 16 amino acids. DNA for the CDR3: TGTGCCAGCAGCCCCCGACGGATAGGACGCACAGATACGCAGTATTTT. Encoded protein: CASSPRRIGRTDTQYF.

This clonotype was seen a handful of times. The chain has TRBV5-6 and TRBJ2-1, with D perhaps TRBD1 (5 bases). CDR3 length: 15 residues. The V end was cut by 2 bases, the J end by 2 bases, with 11 bases between. Germline V gives CDR1 SGHDT, CDR2 YYEEEE. The CDR3: CASSLWTKAYNEQFF. CDR3 nucleotides: TGTGCCAGCAGCTTATGGACAAAAGCCTACAATGAGCAGTTCTTC.

The chain combines TRBV12-3 or TRBV12-4 with TRBJ2-2; the match to TRBD2 covers 13 bases. Trimming at V came to 5 bases and at J to 6 bases, leaving 9 bases not matched to a gene. The CDR3 sequence is 17 residues long. In nucleotides, the CDR3 is TGTGCCAGCAGTCCACTAGCGGGGGGGCAGCTTCCCGGGGAGCTGTTTTTT. Translated, it gives CASSPLAGGQLPGELFF.

CDR3 in DNA: TGTGCCAGCAAGGTAGGAGCAGAGCAGTACTTC. Protein: CASKVGAEQYF. The J gene is TRBJ2-7, the V gene TRBV28; D is undetermined. The V end lost 7 bases, the J end lost 7 bases, and 11 bases lay between the germline ends. The germline CDR1 and CDR2 sequences are MDHEN and SYDVKM. The CDR3 is 11 residues long.

Ten or more counts support this clonotype. V is TRBV5-1 and J is TRBJ2-7; tentative D call: TRBD2 (5 bases). The CDR3 sequence is 14 residues long. The germline gives CDR1 SGHRS, CDR2 YFSETQ. The V and J ends lost 4 bases and 5 bases respectively, with 16 bases between them. The CDR3 bases are TGCGCCAGCAGCCTCCGAGGGTACGTCCACGAGCAGTACTTC. Its protein is CASSLRGYVHEQYF.

This clonotype was observed many times. The gene calls are TRBV7-2 and TRBJ2-1; 8 nucleotides match TRBD2. V was pared by 3 bases and J by 0 bases, with 1 base of the junction left unmatched. The CDR3 spans 15 residues. Germline CDR1 reads SGHTA; CDR2 reads FQGNSA. CDR3 loop: CASSFAGGSYNEQFF. The CDR3 DNA reads as TGTGCCAGCAGCTTTGCGGGAGGCTCCTACAATGAGCAGTTCTTC.